These T cell receptor beta chains were read from a single sample in a study of blood T cell repertoires in COVID-19. The protocol was immunoSEQ multiplex PCR, while the TCRdb copy is restricted to in-frame clones and leaves out a portion. The data show approximately 77,000 clones, roughly 85% seen once. The specimen was peripheral blood. Receptor source: a man aged 50 or older with COVID-19, enrolled during active disease. The CDR3 runs from the conserved cysteine through the conserved F or W. D genes are given only for firm matches. Some rows mark clone size as missing; the rest say once, few, many or name a class of expanded clone.

TRBJ2-4	NA	TRBV19	NA	CASSTGPLAKNIQYF	TGTGCCAGTAGCACAGGGCCCCTAGCCAAAAACATTCAGTACTTC
TRBJ2-7	NA	TRBV29-1	NA	CSVARAYEQYF	TGCAGCGTTGCCAGGGCCTACGAGCAGTACTTC
TRBJ1-1	TRBD1	TRBV7-3	NA	CASSLNGRGQGGTEAFF	TGTGCCAGCAGCTTAAACGGGCGGGGACAGGGAGGGACTGAAGCTTTCTTT
TRBJ2-7	TRBD2	TRBV19	NA	CASSITSGRYEQYF	TGTGCCAGTAGTATAACTAGCGGGAGGTACGAGCAGTACTTC
TRBJ2-7	NA	TRBV19	NA	CASSMVVASEQYF	TGTGCCAGTAGTATGGTGGTAGCATCCGAGCAGTACTTC
TRBJ1-1	NA	TRBV3-1/TRBV3-2	NA	CASSPSGSGGTEAFF	TGTGCCAGCAGCCCATCCGGGTCGGGGGGCACTGAAGCTTTCTTT
TRBJ2-7	TRBD1	TRBV27	large	CASGKPGQGASEQYF	TGTGCCAGCGGAAAGCCGGGACAGGGGGCCAGCGAGCAGTACTTC
TRBJ2-7	TRBD2	TRBV28	NA	CASSLSSSGLYEQYF	TGTGCCAGCAGTTTATCTTCTAGCGGGCTCTACGAGCAGTACTTC
TRBJ2-2	NA	TRBV5-1	NA	CASSLESVGANTGELFF	TGCGCCAGCAGCTTGGAAAGCGTAGGGGCCAACACCGGGGAGCTGTTTTTT
TRBJ1-1	NA	TRBV18	NA	CASSRGGDTEAFF	TGTGCCAGCTCACGCGGGGGGGACACTGAAGCTTTCTTT
TRBJ2-7	NA	TRBV29-1	NA	CSVEVQGNYEQYF	TGCAGCGTTGAAGTCCAGGGAAACTACGAGCAGTACTTC
TRBJ2-5	NA	TRBV20-1	NA	CSGQHQETQYF	TGCAGTGGACAGCACCAAGAGACCCAGTACTTC
TRBJ1-2	NA	TRBV29-1	few	CSAYRDGYTF	TGCAGCGCCTACAGGGACGGCTACACCTTC
TRBJ1-2	NA	TRBV6-6	NA	CASSYSPVRSYGYTF	TGTGCCAGCAGTTACTCGCCGGTGAGGAGCTATGGCTACACCTTC
TRBJ2-1	TRBD2	TRBV5-4	NA	CASSPGLAGVSYNEQFF	TGTGCCAGCAGCCCCGGACTAGCGGGAGTTTCCTACAATGAGCAGTTCTTC
TRBJ2-3	NA	TRBV24-1	few	CATSDPSTSPDTQYF	TGTGCCACCAGTGATCCCTCAACTAGCCCAGATACGCAGTATTTT
TRBJ1-2	TRBD1	TRBV28	NA	CASSPNDRAGYTF	TGTGCCAGCAGTCCGAACGACAGGGCGGGCTACACCTTC
TRBJ1-5	TRBD1	TRBV24-1	NA	CATSEAGGSNQPQHF	TGTGCCACCAGTGAGGCAGGGGGGAGCAATCAGCCCCAGCATTTT
TRBJ1-5	NA	TRBV18	NA	CASSPPGGGPQHF	TGTGCCAGCTCACCACCGGGTGGAGGGCCCCAGCATTTT
TRBJ1-1	TRBD1	TRBV28	NA	CASASGQGFTEAFF	TGTGCCAGCGCGTCGGGACAGGGGTTCACTGAAGCTTTCTTT
TRBJ2-2	NA	TRBV7-3	NA	CASSPPKGRGRTTGELFF	TGTGCCAGCAGTCCTCCAAAAGGCAGGGGGAGGACGACCGGGGAGCTGTTTTTT
TRBJ1-1	TRBD1	TRBV20-1	NA	CSASSRTGGGGEAFF	TGCAGTGCTAGTAGCAGGACAGGGGGCGGCGGTGAAGCTTTCTTT
TRBJ1-2	NA	TRBV21-1	NA	CASSTVMDSFNYGYTF	TGTGCCAGCAGCACTGTAATGGACAGCTTTAACTATGGCTACACCTTC
TRBJ2-1	TRBD2	TRBV2	NA	CASSTSGRAPEQFF	TGTGCCAGCAGCACTAGCGGGAGGGCTCCTGAGCAGTTCTTC
TRBJ2-5	NA	TRBV28	few	CASSLWGGGETQYF	TGTGCCAGCAGTTTATGGGGTGGCGGGGAGACCCAGTACTTC
TRBJ1-1	NA	TRBV3-1/TRBV3-2	once	CASSEQGYAEAFF	TGTGCCAGCAGCGAACAGGGTTATGCTGAAGCTTTCTTT
TRBJ2-1	TRBD2	TRBV5-1	NA	CASSLAAGGFYNEQFF	TGCGCCAGCAGTCTCGCGGCGGGAGGATTCTACAATGAGCAGTTCTTC
TRBJ2-1	TRBD2	TRBV7-2	NA	CASSIDGTSGVLYNEQFF	TGTGCCAGCAGCATCGATGGGACTAGCGGAGTCCTCTACAATGAGCAGTTCTTC
TRBJ1-5	TRBD1	TRBV14	NA	CASSQSRDRERASWSNQPQHF	TGTGCCAGCAGCCAGTCCCGGGACAGGGAGAGGGCCTCGTGGAGCAATCAGCCCCAGCATTTT
TRBJ2-7	TRBD2	TRBV28	NA	CASSAQESGSPYEQYF	TGTGCCAGCAGTGCTCAGGAGAGCGGGAGTCCCTACGAGCAGTACTTC
TRBJ2-3	NA	TRBV27	NA	CASSLSGKSTDTQYF	TGTGCCAGCAGTTTAAGCGGCAAAAGCACAGATACGCAGTATTTT
TRBJ2-7	TRBD1	TRBV7-9	NA	CASSGTGGNEQYF	TGTGCCAGCAGCGGGACAGGGGGCAACGAGCAGTACTTC
TRBJ2-1	TRBD2	TRBV6-6	few	CASSPWTSGSASGSYNEQFF	TGTGCCAGCAGTCCGTGGACTAGCGGGAGCGCTAGCGGGTCCTACAATGAGCAGTTCTTC
TRBJ2-3	TRBD2	TRBV5-4	NA	CASSHSGRAPDTQYF	TGTGCCAGCAGCCACAGCGGGAGGGCCCCAGATACGCAGTATTTT
TRBJ1-1	NA	TRBV20-1	NA	CSARWEGAFF	TGCAGTGCTAGATGGGAGGGGGCTTTCTTT
TRBJ1-2	NA	TRBV6-5	NA	CASSPGSFYGYTF	TGTGCCAGCAGTCCAGGGTCCTTCTATGGCTACACCTTC
TRBJ1-2	NA	TRBV5-5	NA	CASSWALSQGSDYGYTF	TGTGCCAGCAGCTGGGCCCTTTCCCAGGGGTCTGACTATGGCTACACCTTC
TRBJ2-7	TRBD2	TRBV28	NA	CASSGSGRITDEQYF	TGTGCCAGCAGTGGAAGCGGGAGGATTACCGACGAGCAGTACTTC
TRBJ1-6	NA	TRBV6-5	once	CATSSGLSPLHF	TGTGCCACTTCTTCGGGACTTTCACCCCTCCACTTT
TRBJ1-2	NA	TRBV21-1	once	CASSKAEQHLNYGYTF	TGTGCCAGCAGCAAAGCTGAACAGCACCTTAACTATGGCTACACCTTC
TRBJ2-5	NA	TRBV6-2/TRBV6-3	NA	CASSYSLTQGRKETQYF	TGTGCCAGCAGTTACTCGCTGACGCAGGGGAGAAAAGAGACCCAGTACTTC
TRBJ1-1	NA	TRBV29-1	NA	CSVLGTYGTEAFF	TGCAGCGTCCTGGGGACTTACGGGACTGAAGCTTTCTTT
TRBJ2-1	NA	TRBV30	NA	CAWSPSFDEQFF	TGTGCCTGGAGCCCTTCCTTCGATGAGCAGTTCTTC
TRBJ2-7	NA	TRBV19	NA	CASSMISGIGYEQYF	TGTGCCAGTAGTATGATTTCGGGGATAGGCTACGAGCAGTACTTC
TRBJ2-1	TRBD2	TRBV11-3	NA	CASSLGTSREDEQFF	TGTGCCAGCAGCTTGGGGACTAGTCGGGAGGATGAGCAGTTCTTC
TRBJ1-2	NA	TRBV5-6	NA	CASSYGEGFYTF	TGTGCCAGCAGCTACGGGGAGGGATTCTACACCTTC
TRBJ2-7	NA	TRBV12-3/TRBV12-4	medium-sized	CASSSGQTYEQYF	TGTGCCAGCAGCTCCGGACAGACCTACGAGCAGTACTTC
TRBJ2-1	NA	TRBV29-1	NA	CSAPKPSSYNEQFF	TGCAGCGCCCCTAAACCGAGCTCCTACAATGAGCAGTTCTTC
TRBJ2-2	TRBD2	TRBV7-3	NA	CASSTSGDGELFF	TGTGCCAGCAGCACTAGCGGGGACGGGGAGCTGTTTTTT
TRBJ1-1	NA	TRBV18	NA	CASSPTGVGTEAFF	TGTGCCAGCTCACCGACCGGAGTGGGTACTGAAGCTTTCTTT
TRBJ2-1	TRBD2	TRBV19	NA	CASSIDEGGSYNEQFF	TGTGCCAGTAGTATAGATGAGGGAGGGTCCTACAATGAGCAGTTCTTC
TRBJ1-4	NA	TRBV30	NA	CAWSAIPPQRDEKLFF	TGTGCCTGGAGTGCCATACCACCGCAGAGGGATGAAAAACTGTTTTTT
TRBJ2-7	NA	TRBV14	NA	CASSQAGRPEQYF	TGTGCCAGCAGCCAAGCGGGAAGGCCCGAGCAGTACTTC
TRBJ2-1	TRBD2	TRBV18	once	CASSPVGIAGGLDEQFF	TGTGCCAGCTCACCAGTGGGAATAGCGGGAGGGCTTGATGAGCAGTTCTTC
TRBJ1-1	TRBD1	TRBV28	once	CASSTPGQGSAEAFF	TGTGCCAGCAGCACACCGGGACAGGGGTCCGCTGAAGCTTTCTTT
TRBJ1-5	NA	TRBV28	NA	CASSLHNSGKQPQHF	TGTGCCAGCAGTTTGCATAACAGCGGTAAACAGCCCCAGCATTTT